The T cell receptor beta chain under discussion was sequenced for a study of T cells in Graves' hyperthyroidism and ophthalmopathy. This clonotype was recorded many times. Per germline, CDR1 SEHNR and CDR2 FQNEAQ (reference sequence). This CDR3 comprises 14 residues. The J segment lost 8 bases and the V segment lost 4 bases, leaving 8 bases of the junction unmatched. Regions amplified from RNA transcripts were the TCR beta CDR3 regions. First-round RT-PCR of the TCR CDR3 relied on the HTBI primer set. TCRdb redid the calling of the multiplex PCR reads with MiXCR, one entry per CDR3 protein. The data show around 360,000 distinct CDR3 sequences, approximately 14% seen once.

The chain joins TRBV7-9 to TRBJ2-1, with 7 bases aligning to TRBD2. The sequenced sample consisted of blood. The clonotype comes from a woman in her fifties or sixties with Graves' ophthalmopathy. DNA for the CDR3: TGTGCCAGCAGCTGGTTGGCAGGGAGGGATGAGCAGTTCTTC. Residues: CASSWLAGRDEQFF.